Each of the 32 T cell receptor beta chains below was sequenced from the same sample in a study of blood T cell repertoires in COVID-19. Method: immunoSEQ multiplex PCR; TCRdb's copy keeps in-frame clones and lacks some. Of approximately 220,000 clones detected, around 86% appear once; the ten largest clones hold about 4.1%. Specimen: peripheral blood. The source of these receptors is a man between 45 and 60 years old with acute or convalescent COVID-19.

The V gene is TRBV5-1, the J gene TRBJ2-7; 7 positions match TRBD2. The CDR3 is 15 amino acids. Germline loops: CDR1 SGHRS, CDR2 YFSETQ. Unmatched junction bases numbered 6, after V lost 0 bases and J lost 3 bases. This chain's CDR3 is CASSLAPTGGYEQYF. The DNA for the CDR3 is TGCGCCAGCAGCTTGGCCCCCACGGGGGGCTACGAGCAGTACTTC.

In this sample, this clone turned up once. Other DNA sequences in this specimen translate into the identical CDR3. V usage is TRBV5-1 and J usage is TRBJ1-1, with TRBD1 identical over 11 bases. Germline values: CDR1 SGHRS, CDR2 YFSETQ. There are 15 residues in the CDR3. Unmatched junction bases numbered 7, after V lost 4 bases and J lost 5 bases. CDR3 sequence reads: CASSRSGQGGTEAFF. In DNA, the CDR3 is TGCGCCAGCAGCCGCTCGGGACAGGGGGGGACTGAAGCTTTCTTT.

This chain links TRBV4-1 with TRBJ1-1, with a weak D call TRBD1 (6 bases). V was cut by 3 bases and J by 4 bases, with 12 bases left in between. Germline V gene sequence: CDR1 MGHRA, CDR2 YSYEKL. There are 14 residues in the CDR3. In DNA form, the CDR3 reads TGCGCCAGCAGCCATCCTGACAGGCCCACTGAAGCTTTCTTT. Translating it yields CASSHPDRPTEAFF.

This chain connects TRBV20-1 to TRBJ1-6; D possibly corresponds to TRBD1 (5 bases). CDR1 is DFQATT and CDR2 is SNEGSKA in the germline V gene (reference sequence). Trimming stripped 3 bases from V and 9 bases from J, with 15 bases between. CDR3 length: 14 residues. The CDR3 bases are TGCAGTGCTAGTTCCCCAGGGATGGCTTCACCCCTCCACTTT. The encoded protein is CSASSPGMASPLHF.

The rearrangement uses TRBV5-1 and TRBJ1-2, with TRBD1 matching over 7 bases. Germline-derived CDR1 and CDR2 are SGHRS and YFSETQ. V was clipped by 0 bases and J by 4 bases; unmatched bases: 6. The CDR3 loop spans 15 amino acids. The CDR3 bases are TGCGCCAGCAGCTTGGAGGGGGCCGCGCCCTATGGCTACACCTTC. Its translation: CASSLEGAAPYGYTF.

The chain combines TRBV5-4 with TRBJ1-4; 12 bases are shared with TRBD1. This CDR3 comprises 17 residues. Germline V gene lookup returns CDR1 SGHNT and CDR2 YYREEE (reference sequence). Trimming at V came to 4 bases and at J to 4 bases, leaving 8 bases not matched to a gene. The CDR3 nucleotides are TGTGCCAGCAGCGGGGGGACAGGGGGCGCGGGTAATGAAAAACTGTTTTTT. It translates to CASSGGTGGAGNEKLFF. Filled out from reference TRBV5-4 and TRBJ1-4, the complete variable domain reads ETGVTQSPTHLIKTRGQQVTLRCSSQSGHNTVSWYQQALGQGPQFIFQYYREEENGRGNFPPRFSGLQFPNYSSELNVNALELDDSALYLCASSGGTGGAGNEKLFFGSGTQLSVL.

The chain employs TRBV9 and TRBJ1-3, with 8 bases matching TRBD1. J gave up 2 bases and V 4 bases, and 5 bases lay outside the gene matches. The CDR3 covers 15 residues. The V gene's germline CDR1 is SGDLS and CDR2 YYNGEE. CDR3 sequence: CASSPRQGTGNTIYF. The CDR3 DNA follows: TGTGCCAGCAGCCCTCGACAGGGGACTGGAAACACCATATATTTT.

The rearrangement links TRBV5-1 to TRBJ1-2; TRBD1 matches at 10 bases. This CDR3 is 14 amino acids long. The V and J ends lost 0 bases and 8 bases, in that order; junction bases with no gene match: 4. Germline V lookup: CDR1 SGHRS, CDR2 YFSETQ. This chain's CDR3 is CASSLGQGAEGYTF. CDR3 DNA sequence: TGCGCCAGCAGCTTGGGACAGGGGGCCGAAGGCTACACCTTC.

The rearrangement uses TRBV7-8 and TRBJ2-1; the match to TRBD1 covers 9 bases. Per the germline V gene, CDR1 is SGHVS and CDR2 is FQNEAQ. V trimming: 5 bases; J trimming: 7 bases; junction bases outside the gene matches: 9. The CDR3 covers 15 residues. The CDR3 protein is CASSPDRGVWNEQFF. CDR3 sequence (DNA): TGTGCCAGCAGCCCCGACAGGGGGGTATGGAATGAGCAGTTCTTC.

CDR3 DNA: TGTGCCATCAGGGTAGAGCGGGGGGGATACGAGCAGTACTTC. Encoded protein: CAIRVERGGYEQYF. The J gene is TRBJ2-7, the V gene TRBV10-3; 10 positions agree with TRBD2. Trimming at V came to 6 bases and at J to 4 bases, leaving 6 bases not matched to a gene. Germline assignment: CDR1 ENHRY and CDR2 SYGVKD. The length of the CDR3 is 14 residues.

The chain uses TRBV6-5 and TRBJ2-7; the D gene is possibly TRBD1 (5 bases). CDR1 MNHEY and CDR2 SVGAGI come from the germline V gene. The CDR3 loop spans 13 amino acids. Trimming removed 7 bases from V and 4 bases from J, with 14 bases in between. In DNA form, the CDR3 reads TGTGCCAGCACGGCGACAGAGGTTTACGAGCAGTACTTC. This sequence encodes CASTATEVYEQYF.

The V call is TRBV5-1, the J call TRBJ2-7; D remains unclear. Trimming took 0 bases from V and 0 from J, leaving 7 bases between them. This CDR3 has 14 residues. The germline gives CDR1 SGHRS, CDR2 YFSETQ. The DNA of the CDR3 is TGCGCCAGCAGCTTGGGTGTTAGCTCCTACGAGCAGTACTTC. Amino acids: CASSLGVSSYEQYF.

CDR3 nucleotides: TGTGCCAGCAGCTTAGGGGGCGGCTACACCTTC. This gives the protein CASSLGGGYTF. The chain has TRBV7-9 and TRBJ1-2; weak D call: TRBD1 (5 bases). V dropped 1 base and J dropped 8 bases, with 5 bases sitting between them. CDR1 and CDR2 (germline): SEHNR, FQNEAQ (reference sequence). There are 11 residues in the CDR3.

The genes are TRBV9 and TRBJ2-3; 7 positions match TRBD2. Germline V lookup: CDR1 SGDLS, CDR2 YYNGEE. V lost 0 bases, J lost 4 bases, and 11 bases stayed unmatched. The CDR3 loop spans 17 amino acids. This CDR3 is CASSVAERTRGADTQYF. The CDR3 DNA reads as TGTGCCAGCAGCGTAGCTGAGAGGACTCGGGGGGCAGATACGCAGTATTTT.

This rearrangement joins TRBV19 to TRBJ2-1, with 12 bases lining up with TRBD2. The CDR3 has 19 residues. Trimming at V came to 2 bases and at J to 5 bases, leaving 13 bases not matched to a gene. CDR1 is LNHDA, CDR2 SQIVND, per germline (reference sequence). The CDR3 region has the DNA TGTGCCAGTAGTATACCCACGGCTGCGAGACTAGCGGGGGACAATGAGCAGTTCTTC. It encodes CASSIPTAARLAGDNEQFF. The complete variable domain, with remaining parts taken from reference TRBV19 and TRBJ2-1, reads DGGITQSPKYLFRKEGQNVTLSCEQNLNHDAMYWYRQDPGQGLRLIYYSQIVNDFQKGDIAEGYSVSREKKESFPLTVTSAQKNPTAFYLCASSIPTAARLAGDNEQFFGPGTRLTVL.

The rearrangement uses TRBV12-3 or TRBV12-4 and TRBJ1-6; D is ambiguous. This CDR3 contains 13 residues. Trimming stripped 1 base from V and 10 bases from J, with 8 bases between. This CDR3 reads CASSLGGSSPLHF. As DNA, the CDR3 is TGTGCCAGCAGTTTAGGTGGTAGCTCACCCCTCCACTTT.

J is TRBJ1-2 and V is TRBV4-1; 10 nucleotides line up with TRBD1. J lost 8 bases, V lost 4 bases, and 7 bases had no gene match. There are 14 residues in the CDR3. Germline-derived CDR1 and CDR2 are MGHRA and YSYEKL. The CDR3, as DNA: TGCGCCAGCAGCCGCCCGGACAGGGGGGAAGGCTACACCTTC. This gives the protein CASSRPDRGEGYTF.

The V call is TRBV12-3 or TRBV12-4, the J call TRBJ1-2; D not certain. V lost 4 bases to trimming and J lost 8 bases, with 11 bases between them. This CDR3 has 12 residues. The CDR3 loop reads CASSSVILGYTF. In DNA form, the CDR3 reads TGTGCCAGCAGTTCCGTTATCTTGGGCTACACCTTC.

The V and J genes are TRBV19 and TRBJ1-6; tentative D call: TRBD1 (5 bases). The germline gives CDR1 LNHDA, CDR2 SQIVND (reference sequence). The V end lost 3 bases, the J end lost 0 bases, and 21 bases lay between the germline ends. The CDR3 contains 20 residues. The CDR3 spells CASSIWQGIESSSYNSPLHF. The CDR3 DNA follows: TGTGCCAGTAGTATCTGGCAGGGAATTGAGTCGAGCTCCTATAATTCACCCCTCCACTTT.

This chain connects TRBV6-5 to TRBJ2-1; 8 bases agree with TRBD2. The trim removed 4 bases at V and 7 bases at J, leaving 12 bases unmatched. This CDR3 is 16 amino acids long. The V gene's germline CDR1 is MNHEY and CDR2 SVGAGI. This CDR3 reads CASSFKGPGTSNEQFF. The CDR3 region has the DNA TGTGCCAGCAGTTTCAAGGGTCCCGGGACTAGTAATGAGCAGTTCTTC.

The chain joins TRBV10-1 to TRBJ2-1; weak D call: TRBD2 (7 bases). Germline CDR1 is WNHNN and CDR2 is SYGVQD (reference sequence). Trimming took off 2 bases at V and 9 bases at J, with 17 bases between the two ends. This CDR3 region has 15 residues. The CDR3 is CASSENTGGQGEQFF. The DNA of the CDR3 is TGCGCCAGCAGTGAGAATACCGGGGGGCAGGGTGAGCAGTTCTTC.

The CDR3: CASSLSGQGRADTQYF. CDR3 sequence (DNA): TGTGCCAGCAGTTTATCGGGACAGGGTCGAGCAGATACGCAGTATTTT. The chain recombines TRBV27 with TRBJ2-3, with 9 bases matching TRBD1. The germline V gene encodes CDR1 MNHEY and CDR2 SMNVEV (reference sequence). The CDR3 is 16 amino acids. Trimming took 0 bases from V and 4 from J; bases not matched to a gene: 5.

The count of this clone is one. The chain is built from TRBV6-5 and TRBJ1-1, with a weak D call TRBD1 (6 bases). Germline CDR1 is MNHEY and CDR2 is SVGAGI. This CDR3 has 15 residues. V was shortened by 2 bases and J by 4 bases, with 14 bases between the two germline ends. The CDR3 loop is CASSYERGAGTEAFF. The CDR3 DNA reads as TGTGCCAGCAGTTACGAACGGGGGGCAGGCACTGAAGCTTTCTTT.

This chain uses TRBV3-1 (or the pseudogene TRBV3-2) with TRBJ2-7; 7 nucleotides align to TRBD2. The CDR3 runs to 14 residues. After removal of 0 bases from V and 5 bases from J, the junction contained 4 bases not matched to a gene. Germline assignment: CDR1 LGHDT and CDR2 YNNKEL (reference sequence). The CDR3 sequence: CASSQDPAGNEQYF. The CDR3 DNA is TGTGCCAGCAGCCAAGACCCAGCGGGGAACGAGCAGTACTTC.

CDR3 nucleotide sequence: TGTGCCAGCAGTTCCCGAGCGACGGCCCCGAGTTCTTTCTTT. Protein product: CASSSRATAPSSFF. J is TRBJ1-1 and V is TRBV6-5, with D hard to call. CDR3 length: 14 residues. Trimming cost V 4 bases and J 12 bases, with 21 bases left between them. Per the germline V gene, CDR1 is MNHEY and CDR2 is SVGAGI.

The chain couples TRBV30 to TRBJ1-5, with TRBD1 identical over 9 bases. From germline, CDR1 is GTSNPN and CDR2 SVGIG (reference sequence). This CDR3 has 15 residues. Trimming cost V 2 bases and J 6 bases; bases outside gene matches: 8. CDR3 sequence: CAWSKIGTGPQPQHF. CDR3 DNA sequence: TGTGCCTGGAGTAAAATCGGGACAGGGCCTCAGCCCCAGCATTTT. The whole variable domain, remainder taken from reference TRBV30 and TRBJ1-5, is SQTIHQWPATLVQPVGSPLSLECTVEGTSNPNLYWYRQAAGRGLQLLFYSVGIGQISSEVPQNLSASRPQDRQFILSSKKLLLSDSGFYLCAWSKIGTGPQPQHFGDGTRLSIL.

This rearrangement joins TRBV20-1 to TRBJ1-1; D possibly corresponds to TRBD1 (5 bases). V dropped 4 bases and J dropped 6 bases, with 9 bases sitting between them. Germline CDR1 DFQATT, CDR2 SNEGSKA (reference sequence). The CDR3 length is 11 residues. The DNA of the CDR3 is TGCAGTGCTATCAAAGGGGCTGAAGCTTTCTTT. Translating it yields CSAIKGAEAFF.

This clone was detected a few times. This sequence joins TRBV6-5 and TRBJ1-2; the D is unclear. V lost 0 bases to trimming and J lost 1 base, with 6 bases between them. The CDR3 spans 14 residues. Germline values: CDR1 MNHEY, CDR2 SVGAGI. CDR3 loop: CASSYSNSNYGYTF. CDR3 in DNA: TGTGCCAGCAGTTACTCGAACAGTAACTATGGCTACACCTTC.

The V gene is TRBV6-6, the J gene TRBJ2-3; TRBD2 matches at 9 bases. The CDR3 extends over 14 amino acids. From germline, CDR1 is MNHNY and CDR2 SVGAGI (reference sequence). With 5 bases clipped from V and 4 bases from J, the junction kept 4 bases outside the gene matches. In DNA form, the CDR3 reads TGTGCCAGCAGTCGGGCGGGGGGGCCAGATACGCAGTATTTT. This sequence encodes CASSRAGGPDTQYF.

This clone was seen at least ten times. J is TRBJ2-7 and V is TRBV9; TRBD1 matches at 7 bases. Losses at the gene ends were 3 bases for V and 0 bases for J; bases not matched to a gene: 3. Germline V lookup: CDR1 SGDLS, CDR2 YYNGEE. The CDR3 length is 14 residues. CDR3 in DNA: TGTGCCAGCAGCGGACGGGACAGCTCCTACGAGCAGTACTTC. It is translated as CASSGRDSSYEQYF.

Details on this clone: One end of the junction does not line up with germline, which may come from a read error. V is TRBV5-4 and J is TRBJ2-3, with D possibly TRBD1 on 5 matching bases. The CDR3 is made up of 15 amino acids. CDR1 SGHNT and CDR2 YYREEE come from the germline V gene (reference sequence). The CDR3 DNA reads TGTGCCAGCAGCTTCTCCGGGTTAACGACAGTTACGCAGTATTTT. It is translated as CASSFSGLTTVTQYF.

The J gene is TRBJ1-1, the V gene TRBV6-5, with D tentatively TRBD1 (5 bases). Germline CDR1 is MNHEY and CDR2 is SVGAGI. Between the trimmed V and J ends, which lost 7 bases and 5 bases, there was a span of 14 bases. This CDR3 region has 13 residues. The CDR3 here is CASIPPGGTEAFF. CDR3 in DNA: TGTGCCAGCATCCCCCCGGGGGGGACTGAAGCTTTCTTT.